These 32 T cell receptor beta chains were sequenced from one sample in a study of tumor-infiltrating lymphocytes in primary liver carcinoma (dated by TCRdb to the late 2010s). Total RNA and DNA were co-extracted from about 20-30 mg of bulk tissue with the AllPrep DNA/RNA mini kit, without cell sorting. Sequencer: Illumina HiSeq 2500. TCRbeta-specific cDNA was reverse-transcribed from about 0.45 ug total RNA using a constant-region primer and ProtoScript II reverse transcriptase. Three nested multiplex PCR rounds, following a slightly modified ARM-PCR procedure, were used to build the TCRbeta libraries. The first two PCR rounds used multiplex TRBV1-TRBV30 forward primers with a Cbeta reverse primer, each for approximately 11 cycles. The public sequencing data were trimmed at Q25 with fastp and processed into clonotypes with MiXCR by TCRdb, which kept only in-frame beta chains. Merged by CDR3 protein, the rows form single entries marked with the most common genes and DNA. The table for this sample lists more than 20,000 distinct CDR3 sequences; approximately 80% of them were counted only once. The ten largest clones capture about a third of the sample.

The material sequenced was liver tumor tissue from sampling region 2. What the cell subset or site label conveys for this sample: tumor region T2, inferior pole. These receptor sequences come from a woman in her thirties with primary liver carcinoma and hepatitis B virus infection.

The V gene is TRBV24-1, the J gene TRBJ2-1; D ambiguous. The germline V gene has CDR1 KGHDR and CDR2 SFDVKD. Deletions cut 6 bases from V and 9 bases from J, with 14 bases between. The CDR3 has 13 residues. The CDR3 DNA sequence: TGTGCCACCAGTTATCCAGACTTTGGTGAGCAGTTCTTC. Residues: CATSYPDFGEQFF.

Notes on this clonotype: This may come from a read error, since a much larger clone is one base off. J is TRBJ2-1 and V is TRBV9; D remains unclear. The germline V gene has CDR1 SGDLS and CDR2 YYNGEE. CDR3 length equals 16 residues. As DNA, the CDR3 is TGTACCAGCAGCGTAGCCCGAGGAGTTGGGCTCAATGAGCAGTTCTTC. Translation gives CTSSVARGVGLNEQFF.

V and J are TRBV6-5 and TRBJ2-2, with 8 positions matching TRBD1. Germline loops: CDR1 MNHEY, CDR2 SVGAGI. CDR3 length: 15 amino acids. V lost 4 bases, J lost 13 bases, and 14 bases stayed unmatched. Here the CDR3 DNA reads TGTGCCAGCAGTTCGCGGACAGGGTTCACCGAGGTGCTGTTTTTT. Translation: CASSSRTGFTEVLFF.

With respect to this clonotype: The junction departs from the called germline gene at one end, perhaps through a read error. This rearrangement joins TRBV11-3 to TRBJ2-1, with TRBD2 as a possible D gene (5 bases). The CDR3 runs 16 residues. Per germline, CDR1 SGHNT and CDR2 YENEEA. In nucleotides, the CDR3 is TGTGCCGGCAGCTACCTAGCTGATATATCCTACAATGAGCAGTTCTTC. The encoded protein is CAGSYLADISYNEQFF. Full variable domain (outside the CDR3, taken from reference TRBV11-3 and TRBJ2-1): EAGVVQSPRYKIIEKKQPVAFWCNPISGHNTLYWYLQNLGQGPELLIRYENEEAVDDSQLPKDRFSAERLKGVDSTLKIQPAELGDSAVYLCAGSYLADISYNEQFFGPGTRLTVL.

Of note for this clonotype: The CDR3 end shows no conserved phenylalanine or tryptophan, and so a read error is likely. The chain carries TRBV29-1 and TRBJ2-5; D may be TRBD1 or TRBD2 (5 bases each). Germline lookup yields CDR1 SQVTM and CDR2 ANQGSEA. CDR3 length: 15 residues. For the CDR3, the DNA is TGCGGCGTTGAAACCAGAAGGGGAGTGAGGGAGACCCAGTACTTA. Protein product: CGVETRRGVRETQYL.

Regarding this clonotype: Mismatch with germline at one junction end may stem from a read error. The chain recombines TRBV12-3 or TRBV12-4 with TRBJ2-3; D gene uncertain. This CDR3 is built from 14 residues. CDR3 bases: TGTGTCAGCAGTATTGGTCGCAGCACAGATACGCAGTATTTT. Protein product: CVSSIGRSTDTQYF.

The gene calls are TRBV11-2 and TRBJ2-5, with D perhaps TRBD1 (6 bases). V lost 9 bases and J 4 bases, leaving 15 bases between the germline ends. Germline CDR1 SGHAT, CDR2 FQNNGV. The CDR3 spans 13 residues. CDR3 in DNA: TGTGCCAGGGGCCCTAGACAGGTAGAGACCCAGTACTTC. Its translation: CARGPRQVETQYF.

This clonotype was detected once. The CDR3 end shows no conserved phenylalanine or tryptophan, and so a read error is likely. The DNA is omitted, as the CDR3 cannot be located on it reliably, and the CDR3 follows TCRdb's listing. The CDR3 here is CASSLVSNYEQYY. The chain recombines TRBV11-2 with TRBJ2-7. CDR1 is SGHAT and CDR2 is FQNNGV in the germline V gene. The CDR3 region is 13 residues in length, termini included.

This chain links TRBV6-6 with TRBJ1-5; unclear D gene. The germline V and J ends were trimmed by 2 bases and 0 bases, with 11 bases remaining between them. CDR1 and CDR2 from the germline V gene are MNHNY and SVGAGI (reference sequence). This CDR3 region has 16 residues. CDR3 loop: CASSYRVEHSNQPQHF. For the CDR3, the DNA is TGTGCCAGCAGTTACCGAGTAGAGCATAGCAATCAGCCCCAGCATTTT.

For this clonotype: Because the CDR3 is missing its conserved closing phenylalanine or tryptophan, this is likely a read error. Because the CDR3's place on the DNA is in doubt, the DNA is left out and the CDR3 is given as listed by TCRdb. This rearrangement joins TRBV11-3 to TRBJ2-1; the table's D call, TRBD2, was not checked against the DNA. The CDR3 numbers 16 amino acids, ends counted. Germline-derived CDR1 and CDR2 are SGHNT and YENEEA. The CDR3 here is CASNFLADISYNEQFY.

This clonotype was seen at least ten times. The J gene is TRBJ2-7, the V gene TRBV21-1; the D call TRBD1 from the table was never checked on the DNA. TRBV21-1 is classified as a pseudogene. This CDR3 spans 14 amino acids. In DNA form, the CDR3 reads TGTGCCAGCAGCTCCCTGGAGGCCACCTACGAGCAGTACTTC. Its protein is CASSSLEATYEQYF.

The chain uses TRBV11-2 and TRBJ1-5; D gene unclear. V was shortened by 10 bases and J by 6 bases, with 22 bases between the two germline ends. The CDR3 is 15 residues long. The V gene's germline CDR1 is SGHAT and CDR2 FQNNGV. This chain's CDR3 is CAIGLESSPFQPQHF. DNA for the CDR3: TGTGCCATCGGTTTAGAGTCCTCCCCGTTTCAGCCCCAGCATTTT.

This clonotype is large in the sample. The chain links TRBV12-3 or TRBV12-4 to TRBJ2-3; D is unresolved. This CDR3 region has 14 residues. The V end lost 3 bases, the J end lost 0 bases, and 7 bases lay between the germline ends. This chain's CDR3 is CASSFGRSTDTQYF. In nucleotides, the CDR3 is TGTGCCAGCAGTTTTGGTCGTAGCACAGATACGCAGTATTTT.

In this sample, this clonotype is large (0.1 to 1%). The rearrangement links TRBV11-2 to TRBJ2-3, with 14 bases that match TRBD2. This CDR3 spans 18 amino acids. Germline-derived CDR1 and CDR2 are SGHAT and FQNNGV. With 3 bases clipped from V and 5 bases from J, the junction kept 10 bases outside the gene matches. The CDR3 loop reads CASSFTFGTSGSLDTQYF. The DNA for the CDR3 is TGTGCCAGCAGCTTCACCTTTGGGACTAGCGGGAGTTTAGATACGCAGTATTTT.

This chain joins TRBV10-3 and TRBJ2-5, with D unclear. Per germline, CDR1 ENHRY and CDR2 SYGVKD. V lost 0 bases to trimming and J lost 3 bases, with 11 bases between them. This CDR3 has 15 residues. The CDR3 DNA sequence: TGTGCCATCAGTGAGTCGGCCACAAGAGAAGAGACCCAGTACTTC. Residues: CAISESATREETQYF.

The gene calls are TRBV7-8 and TRBJ2-1; the D gene could be TRBD1 or TRBD2 (5 bases each). Germline V gene lookup returns CDR1 SGHVS and CDR2 FQNEAQ. Trimming took off 4 bases at V and 12 bases at J, with 25 bases between the two ends. CDR3 size: 16 residues. CDR3 DNA sequence: TGTGCCAGCAGCTCGGGCTTTATTACGGGGCTCGATGGGCAGTTCTTC. As protein: CASSSGFITGLDGQFF.

This chain links TRBV4-3 with TRBJ2-7; TRBD1 aligns across 9 bases. The V and J ends lost 4 bases and 3 bases, in that order; junction bases with no gene match: 16. Germline CDR1 reads LGHNA; CDR2 reads YSLEER. This CDR3 has 18 residues. Written as DNA, the CDR3 is TGCGCCAGCAGCCGATCTGTGACAGGGGGTCACATTAGCTACGAGCAGTACTTC. This encodes CASSRSVTGGHISYEQYF.

Regarding this clonotype: Its ends do not fully match the called genes, so a read error is possible. The rearrangement links TRBV11-2 to TRBJ2-2; D might be TRBD2 (5 bases). Looked up from germline, CDR1 is SGHAT and CDR2 is FQNNGV. The CDR3 consists of 18 residues. CDR3 nucleotides: TGTGTCAGCAGCTCGCCCCGAGCGGAAGGCCCGAACACCGGGGAGCTGTTTTTT. Amino acids: CVSSSPRAEGPNTGELFF.

This clonotype was seen more than once but under ten times. This clone may be a read error of a much larger clone one base away. The rearrangement joins TRBV12-3 or TRBV12-4 to TRBJ1-4; 9 bases agree with TRBD1. The CDR3 is 14 residues long. Germline trimming cut 6 bases from V and 8 bases from J; bases unmatched to any gene: 7. The CDR3 spells CASSRQGGREKLFF. The CDR3 DNA follows: TGTGCCAGCAGCAGACAGGGGGGACGGGAAAAACTGTTTTTT.

In regard to this clonotype: This may arise from a read error, as a much more abundant clone is one base away. The rearrangement uses TRBV5-1 and TRBJ2-7, with D possibly being TRBD2 (5 bases). This CDR3 is built from 15 residues. Germline V gene sequence: CDR1 SGHRS, CDR2 YFSETQ. The CDR3 DNA follows: TGCGCCATCAGCCCGAGGGCGGAATCCGTTTACGAGCAGTACTTC. Its protein product is CAISPRAESVYEQYF.

V gene TRBV10-3 combines with J gene TRBJ2-1; no firm D call. The CDR3 runs to 13 residues. The V gene's germline CDR1 is ENHRY and CDR2 SYGVKD. The ends were cut back, 5 bases at V and 8 bases at J, with 13 bases in the middle. The CDR3 reads CAISPATRDEQFF. The CDR3 nucleotides read TGTGCCATCAGTCCCGCGACCCGGGATGAGCAGTTCTTC.

A remark on this clonotype: One junction end does not reproduce the germline sequence, and a read error may be involved. The chain employs TRBV7-3 and TRBJ2-2; D unclear. This CDR3 contains 13 residues. Germline V gene sequence: CDR1 SGHTA, CDR2 FQGTGA. This CDR3 reads CARSLIGPGELFF. The CDR3 DNA follows: TGTGCCAGAAGCTTAATAGGTCCCGGTGAGCTGTTTTTT. Variable domain in full (rest from reference TRBV7-3 and TRBJ2-2): GAGVSQTPSNKVTEKGKYVELRCDPISGHTALYWYRQSLGQGPEFLIYFQGTGAADDSGLPNDRFFAVRPEGSVSTLKIQRTERGDSAVYLCARSLIGPGELFFGEGSRLTVL.

With regard to this clonotype: The CDR3 does not close with the conserved phenylalanine or tryptophan, likely indicating a read error. The chain has TRBV11-3 and TRBJ2-1, with D perhaps being TRBD1 or TRBD2 (5 bases each). The CDR3 is 15 residues long. Germline V gene lookup returns CDR1 SGHNT and CDR2 YENEEA. The CDR3 sequence is CAISFGARSYNEQFL. The DNA of the CDR3 is TGTGCCATCAGCTTCGGGGCCCGCTCATACAATGAGCAGTTCCTC.

With regard to this clonotype: The junction shows a germline mismatch at one end, possibly a read error. J is TRBJ2-5 and V is TRBV6-1, with a possible D match to TRBD1 (7 bases). In germline, CDR1 is MNHNS, CDR2 SASEGT. The CDR3 has 14 residues. The CDR3 DNA sequence: TGTACTAGCCGGGTCGGACAGGATAGGGAGACCCAGTATTTC. This gives the protein CTSRVGQDRETQYF.

The rearrangement joins TRBV11-3 to TRBJ2-1; D may be TRBD1 (6 bases). CDR1 is SGHNT and CDR2 is YENEEA in the germline V gene. This CDR3 spans 12 amino acids. CDR3 nucleotide sequence: TGTACTAACCCCCTGACAGGTGTCGAGCAGTTCTTC. Translating it yields CTNPLTGVEQFF.

With regard to this clonotype: As the CDR3 is not closed by the conserved phenylalanine or tryptophan, this likely results from a read error. The limits of the CDR3 on the DNA are not certain, so only TCRdb's listed CDR3 is given. The chain links TRBV5-6 to TRBJ2-2. The CDR3 is 15 amino acids long, termini counted. Germline CDR1 and CDR2: SGHDT and YYEEEE. The CDR3 region is CAGSLTPRVTGELIC.

To note about this clonotype: This CDR3 fails to terminate in the conserved phenylalanine or tryptophan, so it likely reflects a read error. This chain uses TRBV11-2 with TRBJ1-4; TRBD1 might be the D (5 bases). This CDR3 region has 12 residues. Germline CDR1 SGHAT, CDR2 FQNNGV. Here the CDR3 DNA reads TGTGTCAACAGCCCCTGGGGGGGAAAACTGTTTTTG. It codes for CVNSPWGGKLFL.

This clonotype is medium-sized in the sample. Given a much more abundant clone one base away, this may be a read error. The chain joins TRBV13 to TRBJ1-1; D ambiguous. Between the trimmed V and J ends, which lost 0 bases and 3 bases, there was a span of 17 bases. The CDR3 spans 17 residues. Germline V CDR1 and CDR2: PRHDT, FYEKMQ (reference sequence). The CDR3 DNA follows: TGTGCCAGCAGCTTAGGAGGGTTTGGTATTGGGGACACTGAAGCTTTCTTT. Protein product: CASSLGGFGIGDTEAFF.

On this clonotype itself: Germline and junction disagree at one end, which may indicate a read error. This chain links TRBV29-1 with TRBJ2-5, with D perhaps matching TRBD1 or TRBD2 (5 bases each). This CDR3 comprises 15 residues. Looked up from germline, CDR1 is SQVTM and CDR2 is ANQGSEA. The CDR3 here is CGVEAVRGVSETQYF. DNA of the CDR3: TGCGGCGTTGAAGCCGTAAGGGGAGTGAGTGAGACCCAGTACTTC.

With respect to this clonotype: The final CDR3 position lacks the conserved phenylalanine or tryptophan, pointing to a likely read error. V and J are TRBV6-5 and TRBJ1-5, with unresolved D. CDR1 MNHEY and CDR2 SVGAGI come from the germline V gene. The CDR3 sequence is 9 residues long. The CDR3 bases are TGTGCCACCAGTCAACCCCAGCATTAT. Its translation is CATSQPQHY.

About this clonotype: Germline and junction disagree at one end, which may indicate a read error. The chain uses TRBV15 and TRBJ1-2; D uncertain. CDR1 and CDR2 from the germline V gene are LNHNV and YYDKDF (reference sequence). This CDR3 has 14 residues. CDR3 sequence (DNA): TGTGCCACCAGCGGCCCCGGGATTAACTATGGTTACACCTTT. As protein: CATSGPGINYGYTF. The full variable domain, with the rest looked up from reference TRBV15 and TRBJ1-2, is DAMVIQNPRYQVTQFGKPVTLSCSQTLNHNVMYWYQQKSSQAPKLLFHYYDKDFNNEADTPDNFQSRRPNTSFCFLDIRSPGLGDTAMYLCATSGPGINYGYTFGSGTRLTVV.

Points on this clonotype: A much larger clone is a single base away; this may be a read error. The chain has TRBV9 and TRBJ2-1, with 14 positions matching TRBD2. V was pared by 6 bases and J by 7 bases, with 9 bases of the junction left unmatched. Germline CDR1 and CDR2: SGDLS and YYNGEE. The CDR3 runs to 16 residues. The CDR3 nucleotides are TGTGCCAGCACCGCCCGACTAGCGGGAGGGAGAAATGAGCAGTTCTTC. This codes for CASTARLAGGRNEQFF.